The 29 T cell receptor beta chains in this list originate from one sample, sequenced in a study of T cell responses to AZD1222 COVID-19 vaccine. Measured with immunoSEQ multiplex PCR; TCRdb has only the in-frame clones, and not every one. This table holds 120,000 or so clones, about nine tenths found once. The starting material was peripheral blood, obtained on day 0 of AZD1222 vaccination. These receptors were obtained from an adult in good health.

CDR3 sequence reads: CASSEYRTDTQYF. The DNA for the CDR3 is TGTGCCAGCAGTGAATATCGCACAGATACGCAGTATTTT. The chain links TRBV25-1 to TRBJ2-3; D not resolved. Germline lookup yields CDR1 MGHDK and CDR2 SYGVNS. V was cut by 0 bases and J by 1 base, with 2 bases left in between. The length of the CDR3 is 13 residues.

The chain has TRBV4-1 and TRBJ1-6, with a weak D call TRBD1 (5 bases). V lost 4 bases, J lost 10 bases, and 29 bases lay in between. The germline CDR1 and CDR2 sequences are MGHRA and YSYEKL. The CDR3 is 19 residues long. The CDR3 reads CASSRPPGQGGLRDSPLHF. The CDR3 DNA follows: TGCGCCAGCAGCCGTCCCCCCGGGCAGGGAGGCCTGCGGGACTCACCCCTCCACTTT.

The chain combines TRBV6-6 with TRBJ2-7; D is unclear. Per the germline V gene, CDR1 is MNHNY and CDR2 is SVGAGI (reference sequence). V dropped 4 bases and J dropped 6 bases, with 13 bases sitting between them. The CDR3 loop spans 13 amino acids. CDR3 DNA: TGTGCCAGCAGTTCACGCACAGTAGGCGAGCAGTACTTC. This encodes CASSSRTVGEQYF.

The CDR3 region has the DNA TGTGCCAGCAGTTTAAACCACAATGAGCAGTTCTTC. It encodes CASSLNHNEQFF. The V call is TRBV12-3 or TRBV12-4, the J call TRBJ2-1; no clear D gene. The CDR3 has 12 amino acids. Trimming cost V 2 bases and J 5 bases, with 4 bases left between them.

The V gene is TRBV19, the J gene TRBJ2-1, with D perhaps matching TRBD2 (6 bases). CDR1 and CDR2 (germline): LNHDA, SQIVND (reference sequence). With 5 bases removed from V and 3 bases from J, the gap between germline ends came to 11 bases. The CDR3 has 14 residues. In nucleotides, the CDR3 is TGTGCCAGTAGTGCCGGACTACACTACAATGAGCAGTTCTTC. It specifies CASSAGLHYNEQFF.

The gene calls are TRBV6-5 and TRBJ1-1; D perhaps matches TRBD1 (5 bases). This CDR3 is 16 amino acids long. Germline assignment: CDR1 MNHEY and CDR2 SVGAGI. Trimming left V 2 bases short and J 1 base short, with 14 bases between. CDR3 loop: CASSYARGSPNTEAFF. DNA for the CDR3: TGTGCCAGCAGTTACGCCCGGGGCAGCCCGAACACTGAAGCTTTCTTT.

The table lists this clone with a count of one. This chain's CDR3 is CASSLNPDRGTIGAFF. The CDR3 DNA is TGTGCCAGCAGCTTAAACCCGGACAGGGGTACGATTGGAGCTTTCTTT. The chain couples TRBV7-9 to TRBJ1-1, with TRBD1 matching 9 bases. The CDR3 extends over 16 amino acids. After removal of 2 bases from V and 10 bases from J, the junction contained 14 bases not matched to a gene. In germline, CDR1 is SEHNR, CDR2 FQNEAQ (reference sequence).

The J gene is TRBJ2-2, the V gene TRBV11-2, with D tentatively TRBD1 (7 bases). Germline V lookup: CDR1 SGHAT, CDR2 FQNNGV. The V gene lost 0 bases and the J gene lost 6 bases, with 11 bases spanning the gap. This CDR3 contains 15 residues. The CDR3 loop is CASSLEVRGAGELFF. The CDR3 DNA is TGTGCCAGCAGCTTAGAAGTCAGGGGGGCCGGGGAGCTGTTTTTT.

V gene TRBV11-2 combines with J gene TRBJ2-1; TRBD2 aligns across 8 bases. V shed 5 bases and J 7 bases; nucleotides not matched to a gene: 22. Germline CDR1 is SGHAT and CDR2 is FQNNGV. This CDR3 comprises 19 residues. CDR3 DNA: TGTGCCAGCAGCCTTGCAAAAAGCGGATTTGGGGTAGCGGGGAATGAGCAGTTCTTC. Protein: CASSLAKSGFGVAGNEQFF.

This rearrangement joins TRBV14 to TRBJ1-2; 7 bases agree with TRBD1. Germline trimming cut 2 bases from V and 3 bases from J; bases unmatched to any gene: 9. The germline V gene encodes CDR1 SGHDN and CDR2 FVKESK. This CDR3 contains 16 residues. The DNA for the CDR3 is TGTGCCAGCAGCCAACAGGTTGGGCAGGGGGACTATGGCTACACCTTC. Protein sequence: CASSQQVGQGDYGYTF.

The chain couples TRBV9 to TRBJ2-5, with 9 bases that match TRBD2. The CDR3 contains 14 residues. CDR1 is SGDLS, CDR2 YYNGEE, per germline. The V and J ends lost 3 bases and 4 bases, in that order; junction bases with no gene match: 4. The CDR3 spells CASSGSGSGETQYF. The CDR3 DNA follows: TGTGCCAGCAGCGGTAGCGGGAGTGGAGAGACCCAGTACTTC.

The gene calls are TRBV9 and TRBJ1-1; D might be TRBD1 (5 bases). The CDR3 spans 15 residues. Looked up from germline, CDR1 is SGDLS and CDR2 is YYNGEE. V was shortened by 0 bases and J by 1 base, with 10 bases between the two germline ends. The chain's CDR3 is CASSVGQGANTEAFF. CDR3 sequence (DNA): TGTGCCAGCAGCGTAGGTCAGGGCGCGAACACTGAAGCTTTCTTT.

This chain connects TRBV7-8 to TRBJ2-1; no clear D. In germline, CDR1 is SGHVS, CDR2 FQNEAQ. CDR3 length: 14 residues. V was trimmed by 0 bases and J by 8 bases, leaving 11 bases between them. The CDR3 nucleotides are TGTGCCAGCAGCTTAGCGCCTACTGGCCATGAGCAGTTCTTC. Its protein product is CASSLAPTGHEQFF.

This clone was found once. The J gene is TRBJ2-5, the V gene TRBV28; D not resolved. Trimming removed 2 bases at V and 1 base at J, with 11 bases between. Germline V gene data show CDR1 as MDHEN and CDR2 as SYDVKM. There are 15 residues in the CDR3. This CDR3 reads CASSLIGVSQETQYF. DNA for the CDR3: TGTGCCAGCAGTTTAATAGGCGTATCCCAAGAGACCCAGTACTTC.

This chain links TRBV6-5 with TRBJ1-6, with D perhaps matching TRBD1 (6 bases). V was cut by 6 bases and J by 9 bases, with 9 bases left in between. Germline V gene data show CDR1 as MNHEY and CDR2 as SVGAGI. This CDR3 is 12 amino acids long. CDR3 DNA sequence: TGTGCCAGCAGACAGGGTACTTCACCCCTCCACTTT. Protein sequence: CASRQGTSPLHF.

CDR3 protein: CASSSLTGDHQPQHF. The CDR3 nucleotides are TGTGCCAGCAGTTCGTTGACAGGGGATCACCAGCCCCAGCATTTT. The rearrangement uses TRBV6-5 and TRBJ1-5; the match to TRBD1 covers 8 bases. Trimming removed 4 bases from V and 7 bases from J; junction bases left unmatched: 9. The CDR3 has 15 amino acids. Germline assignment: CDR1 MNHEY and CDR2 SVGAGI.

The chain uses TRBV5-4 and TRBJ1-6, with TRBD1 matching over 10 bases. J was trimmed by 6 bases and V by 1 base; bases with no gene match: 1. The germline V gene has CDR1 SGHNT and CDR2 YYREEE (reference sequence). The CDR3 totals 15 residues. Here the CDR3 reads CASSLWTGGNSPLHF. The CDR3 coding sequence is TGTGCCAGCAGCTTGTGGACAGGGGGTAATTCACCCCTCCACTTT.

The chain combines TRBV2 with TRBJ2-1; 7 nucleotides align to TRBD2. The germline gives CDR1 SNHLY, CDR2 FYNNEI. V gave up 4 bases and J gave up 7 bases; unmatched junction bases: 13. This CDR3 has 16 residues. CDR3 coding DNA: TGTGCCAGCAGTGGGCTGGCGGGAGAGGGATTGAATGAGCAGTTCTTC. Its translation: CASSGLAGEGLNEQFF. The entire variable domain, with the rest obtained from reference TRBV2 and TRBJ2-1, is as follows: EPEVTQTPSHQVTQMGQEVILRCVPISNHLYFYWYRQILGQKVEFLVSFYNNEISEKSEIFDDQFSVERPDGSNFTLKIRSTKLEDSAMYFCASSGLAGEGLNEQFFGPGTRLTVL.

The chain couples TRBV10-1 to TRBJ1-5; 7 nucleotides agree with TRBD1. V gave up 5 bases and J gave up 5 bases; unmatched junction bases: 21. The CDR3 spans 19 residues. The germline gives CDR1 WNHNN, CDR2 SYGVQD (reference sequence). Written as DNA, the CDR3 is TGCGCCAGCAGTACCACCACGTTCCTAATCGGACAGGAACATCAGCCCCAGCATTTT. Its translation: CASSTTTFLIGQEHQPQHF.

The CDR3 bases are TGCGCCAGCAGCGCCCGGGGAAGCGGCCCTTTCTTT. Amino acids: CASSARGSGPFF. V gene TRBV10-1 combines with J gene TRBJ1-1; no definite D call. Germline CDR1 is WNHNN and CDR2 is SYGVQD (reference sequence). Trimming took 6 bases from V and 12 from J, leaving 17 bases between them. CDR3 length equals 12 residues.

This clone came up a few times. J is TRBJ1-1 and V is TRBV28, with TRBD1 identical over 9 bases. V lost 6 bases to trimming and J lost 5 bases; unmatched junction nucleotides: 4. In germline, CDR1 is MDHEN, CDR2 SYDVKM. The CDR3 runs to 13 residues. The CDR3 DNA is TGTGCCAGCAGGGGGACAGGGACGACTGAAGCTTTCTTT. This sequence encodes CASRGTGTTEAFF.

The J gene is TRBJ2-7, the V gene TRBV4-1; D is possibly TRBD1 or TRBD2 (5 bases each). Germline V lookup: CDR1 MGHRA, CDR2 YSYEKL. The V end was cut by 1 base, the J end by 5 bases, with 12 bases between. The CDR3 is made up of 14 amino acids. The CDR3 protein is CASSQAGGTHEQYF. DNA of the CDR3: TGCGCCAGCAGCCAAGCTGGTGGGACCCACGAGCAGTACTTC.

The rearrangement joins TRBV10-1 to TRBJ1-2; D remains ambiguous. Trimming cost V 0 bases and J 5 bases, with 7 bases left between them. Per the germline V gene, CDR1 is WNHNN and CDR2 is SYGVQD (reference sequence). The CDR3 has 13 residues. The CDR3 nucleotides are TGCGCCAGCAGTGAGTCGACCGATTATGGCTACACCTTC. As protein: CASSESTDYGYTF.

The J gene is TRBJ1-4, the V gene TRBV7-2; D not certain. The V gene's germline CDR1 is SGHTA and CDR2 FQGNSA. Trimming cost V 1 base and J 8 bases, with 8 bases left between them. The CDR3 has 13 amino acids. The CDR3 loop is CASSLVVAEKLFF. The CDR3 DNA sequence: TGTGCCAGCAGCTTAGTGGTGGCAGAAAAACTGTTTTTT.

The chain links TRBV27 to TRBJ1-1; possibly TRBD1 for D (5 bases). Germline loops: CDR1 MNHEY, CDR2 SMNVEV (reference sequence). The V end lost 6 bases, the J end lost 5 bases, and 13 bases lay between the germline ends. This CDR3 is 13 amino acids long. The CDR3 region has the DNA TGTGCCAGCAGCCGAGGGCGGGGGACTGAAGCTTTCTTT. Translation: CASSRGRGTEAFF.

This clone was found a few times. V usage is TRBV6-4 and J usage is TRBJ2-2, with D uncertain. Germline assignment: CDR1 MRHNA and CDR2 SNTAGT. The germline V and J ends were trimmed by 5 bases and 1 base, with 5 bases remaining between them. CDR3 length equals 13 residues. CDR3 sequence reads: CASSPQNTGELFF. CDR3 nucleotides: TGTGCCAGCAGTCCCCAGAACACCGGGGAGCTGTTTTTT.

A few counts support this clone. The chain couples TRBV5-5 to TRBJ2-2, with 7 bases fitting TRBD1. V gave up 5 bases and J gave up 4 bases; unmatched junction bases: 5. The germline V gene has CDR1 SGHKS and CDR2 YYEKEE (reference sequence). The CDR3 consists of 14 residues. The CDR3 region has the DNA TGTGCCAGCAGAGAGGGGACAGTCACCGGGGAGCTGTTTTTT. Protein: CASREGTVTGELFF.

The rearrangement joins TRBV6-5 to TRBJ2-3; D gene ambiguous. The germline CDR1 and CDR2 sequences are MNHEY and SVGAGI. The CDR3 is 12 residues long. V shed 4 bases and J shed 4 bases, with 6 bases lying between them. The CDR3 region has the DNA TGTGCCAGCAGTTTCCAGGCAGATACGCAGTATTTT. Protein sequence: CASSFQADTQYF.

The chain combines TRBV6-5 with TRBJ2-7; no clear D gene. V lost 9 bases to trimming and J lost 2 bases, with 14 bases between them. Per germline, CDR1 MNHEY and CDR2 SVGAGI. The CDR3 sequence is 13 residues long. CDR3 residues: CASGRYQAYEQYF. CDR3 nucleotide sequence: TGTGCCAGTGGCCGGTACCAGGCCTACGAGCAGTACTTC.